Shown below are 29 T cell receptor beta chains from a single sample sequenced in a study of cytomegalovirus exposure and HLA in healthy donors. The PCR ran on 60 Vbeta and 13 Jbeta primers. Data came from immunoSEQ multiplex PCR; TCRdb stores just in-frame clones and leaves some out. The sample has about 82,000 clones, more than 60% seen once. Sequenced material: PBMCs. The receptors here all came from a human donor in good health.

The chain has TRBV12-5 and TRBJ2-2; 9 bases are a match to TRBD1. V trimming: 5 bases; J trimming: 6 bases; junction bases outside the gene matches: 7. Germline CDR1 reads LGHNT; CDR2 reads FRNRAP. CDR3 length: 15 residues. CDR3 residues: CASGPTGGISGELFF. The CDR3 DNA sequence: TGTGCTAGTGGTCCAACAGGGGGCATATCCGGGGAGCTGTTTTTT.

This chain links TRBV5-4 with TRBJ2-7; tentatively, D is TRBD1 (5 bases). Germline V gives CDR1 SGHNT, CDR2 YYREEE (reference sequence). Trimming left V 1 base short and J 3 bases short, with 14 bases between. This CDR3 has 15 amino acids. The CDR3 loop is CASSLPGQGYYEQYF. DNA for the CDR3: TGTGCCAGCAGCTTGCCCGGTCAGGGTTACTACGAGCAGTACTTC.

The chain is built from TRBV5-1 and TRBJ2-3; D uncertain. This CDR3 contains 13 residues. The V and J ends lost 0 bases and 6 bases respectively, with 8 bases between them. Germline V gene data show CDR1 as SGHRS and CDR2 as YFSETQ. CDR3 amino acids: CASSLVPADTQYF. The CDR3 DNA follows: TGCGCCAGCAGCTTGGTCCCCGCGGATACGCAGTATTTT. The full variable domain, with the rest looked up from reference TRBV5-1 and TRBJ2-3, is KAGVTQTPRYLIKTRGQQVTLSCSPISGHRSVSWYQQTPGQGLQFLFEYFSETQRNKGNFPGRFSGRQFSNSRSEMNVSTLELGDSALYLCASSLVPADTQYFGPGTRLTVL.

This chain connects TRBV11-3 to TRBJ2-1; 9 bases fit TRBD2. Trimming took 6 bases from V and 4 from J; bases not matched to a gene: 7. Germline assignment: CDR1 SGHNT and CDR2 YENEEA. This CDR3 has 15 residues. CDR3 sequence reads: CASSRRLADYNEQFF. As DNA, the CDR3 is TGTGCCAGCAGTCGTAGACTAGCGGATTACAATGAGCAGTTCTTC.

This clone was seen only a few times. One end of the junction does not line up with germline, which may come from a read error. The rearrangement links TRBV9 to TRBJ2-5, with 7 bases that match TRBD2. Germline V lookup: CDR1 SGDLS, CDR2 YYNGEE. The CDR3 covers 14 residues. Written as DNA, the CDR3 is TGTTCCAGCAGCGTAGGGATGGCGGGGGAGACCCACTACTTC. Translation gives CSSSVGMAGETHYF.

The J gene is TRBJ2-7, the V gene TRBV2; 8 nucleotides match TRBD2. Germline lookup yields CDR1 SNHLY and CDR2 FYNNEI. With 6 bases clipped from V and 8 bases from J, the junction kept 15 bases outside the gene matches. The CDR3 loop spans 15 amino acids. The CDR3 nucleotides are TGTGCCAGCAGCTTTGGGACTAGTGGTGTACGAAAGCAGTACTTC. This translates into CASSFGTSGVRKQYF.

This clone has a single count. V and J are TRBV6-5 and TRBJ1-1, with D perhaps TRBD1 (5 bases). Germline CDR1 MNHEY, CDR2 SVGAGI. The CDR3 length is 15 residues. Trimming removed 6 bases from V and 1 base from J, with 15 bases in between. The CDR3 DNA follows: TGTGCCAGCAGCCCCGTTGGGGGGGGGAACACTGAAGCTTTCTTT. It translates to CASSPVGGGNTEAFF.

The chain recombines TRBV18 with TRBJ2-7; a possible D gene is TRBD1 (5 bases). Germline V CDR1 and CDR2: KGHSH, LQKENI. The CDR3 length is 14 residues. Deletions cut 2 bases from V and 6 bases from J, with 14 bases between. The CDR3 reads CASSPRAGNGEQYF. DNA of the CDR3: TGTGCCAGCTCACCAAGGGCAGGGAACGGCGAGCAGTACTTC.

The V gene is TRBV27, the J gene TRBJ1-4; possibly TRBD1 for D (5 bases). V was shortened by 6 bases and J by 8 bases, with 16 bases between the two germline ends. The CDR3 is 14 residues long. Germline V gene data show CDR1 as MNHEY and CDR2 as SMNVEV (reference sequence). The CDR3 loop is CASRGRPGSEKLFF. In DNA form, the CDR3 reads TGTGCCAGCAGGGGACGGCCCGGGAGCGAAAAACTGTTTTTT.

J is TRBJ1-2 and V is TRBV11-2, with a tentative D call TRBD1 (6 bases). CDR1 and CDR2 (germline): SGHAT, FQNNGV. The CDR3 consists of 15 residues. V was clipped by 0 bases and J by 9 bases, with 17 bases between them. CDR3 protein: CASSLDPGGGSRYTF. In DNA, the CDR3 is TGTGCCAGCAGCTTAGATCCCGGGGGGGGCTCTCGCTACACCTTC.

The V call is TRBV2, the J call TRBJ1-1; TRBD1 matches at 7 bases. J was trimmed by 9 bases and V by 1 base; bases with no gene match: 8. Germline V lookup: CDR1 SNHLY, CDR2 FYNNEI. The CDR3 length is 14 residues. CDR3 in amino acids: CASSEEVGDSKAFF. CDR3 bases: TGTGCCAGCAGTGAAGAGGTGGGGGACAGCAAAGCTTTCTTT.

The chain carries TRBV30 and TRBJ1-2, with TRBD1 matching 7 bases. J was trimmed by 7 bases and V by 4 bases; bases with no gene match: 15. Germline CDR1 is GTSNPN and CDR2 is SVGIG (reference sequence). The CDR3 has 15 amino acids. The chain's CDR3 is CAWTNRGTLTGGYTF. The CDR3 nucleotides are TGTGCCTGGACGAACAGGGGCACATTAACAGGTGGCTACACCTTC. Combining the CDR3 with reference TRBV30 and TRBJ1-2 gives the whole variable domain SQTIHQWPATLVQPVGSPLSLECTVEGTSNPNLYWYRQAAGRGLQLLFYSVGIGQISSEVPQNLSASRPQDRQFILSSKKLLLSDSGFYLCAWTNRGTLTGGYTFGSGTRLTVV.

V and J are TRBV7-2 and TRBJ2-7; 9 positions match TRBD1. This CDR3 comprises 14 residues. The germline CDR1 and CDR2 sequences are SGHTA and FQGNSA. V was clipped by 5 bases and J by 6 bases; unmatched bases: 8. CDR3 nucleotides: TGTGCCAGCAGCCCCTCGACAGGGGGGGTCGAGCAGTACTTC. Translated, it gives CASSPSTGGVEQYF.

This clone was observed a few times. J is TRBJ2-5 and V is TRBV5-1; D is perhaps TRBD1 (6 bases). The germline V and J ends were trimmed by 3 bases and 1 base, with 10 bases remaining between them. The CDR3 length is 14 residues. Looked up from germline, CDR1 is SGHRS and CDR2 is YFSETQ. The CDR3 DNA reads TGCGCCAGCAGCTCGGGACAAATCCAAGAGACCCAGTACTTC. This codes for CASSSGQIQETQYF.

The V call is TRBV9, the J call TRBJ2-1; unclear D gene. Germline-derived CDR1 and CDR2 are SGDLS and YYNGEE. CDR3 size: 14 residues. The V end was cut by 3 bases, the J end by 3 bases, with 10 bases between. The CDR3 sequence: CASSAGFIYNEQFF. The CDR3 bases are TGTGCCAGCAGCGCCGGTTTTATCTACAATGAGCAGTTCTTC.

The chain carries TRBV5-1 and TRBJ2-7, with 9 bases fitting TRBD1. Germline V CDR1 and CDR2: SGHRS, YFSETQ. Germline trimming cut 5 bases from V and 6 bases from J; bases unmatched to any gene: 21. There are 18 residues in the CDR3. This CDR3 reads CASRWTGESVGTGVEQYF. The CDR3 nucleotides read TGCGCCAGCAGATGGACAGGGGAATCCGTAGGGACTGGGGTCGAGCAGTACTTC.

A remark on this clone: Its ends do not fully match the called genes, so a read error is possible. The V gene is TRBV7-2, the J gene TRBJ1-5, with TRBD1 as a possible D gene (6 bases). The CDR3 has 15 amino acids. Germline V gives CDR1 SGHTA, CDR2 FQGNSA. The CDR3 protein is CASTELGGPNQPQNF. The CDR3 DNA is TGTGCCAGCACCGAGCTGGGGGGGCCCAATCAGCCCCAGAATTTT.

This clone was detected once. This chain uses TRBV4-3 with TRBJ2-7; TRBD1 aligns across 7 bases. J gave up 4 bases and V 0 bases, and 12 bases lay outside the gene matches. The CDR3 runs 17 residues. Per the germline V gene, CDR1 is LGHNA and CDR2 is YSLEER. DNA for the CDR3: TGCGCCAGCAGCCAAGAACCGAGGTTGGGACAGAGTTACGAGCAGTACTTC. Amino acid sequence: CASSQEPRLGQSYEQYF.

The genes are TRBV2 and TRBJ2-1; tentatively, D is TRBD2 (5 bases). The V gene's germline CDR1 is SNHLY and CDR2 FYNNEI. The germline V and J ends were trimmed by 6 bases and 7 bases, with 13 bases remaining between them. The CDR3 sequence is 13 residues long. The CDR3 loop reads CASSPERKNEQFF. DNA of the CDR3: TGTGCCAGCAGCCCTGAGCGGAAGAATGAGCAGTTCTTC.

The J gene is TRBJ1-2, the V gene TRBV19; 10 bases are shared with TRBD1. Germline values: CDR1 LNHDA, CDR2 SQIVND (reference sequence). Unmatched junction bases numbered 8, after V lost 9 bases and J lost 1 base. CDR3 length equals 15 residues. The CDR3: CASSWGTGDNYGYTF. CDR3 sequence (DNA): TGTGCCAGCTCCTGGGGGACAGGGGATAACTATGGCTACACCTTC.

The chain links TRBV7-2 to TRBJ1-3, with TRBD1 identical over 9 bases. Germline V lookup: CDR1 SGHTA, CDR2 FQGNSA. The ends lost 5 bases at V and 4 bases at J; junction bases unmatched: 6. CDR3 length: 15 amino acids. The CDR3 spells CASSPGTGLGNTIYF. CDR3 sequence (DNA): TGTGCCAGCAGCCCTGGGACAGGGCTCGGAAACACCATATATTTT.

This clone was counted a few times. V gene TRBV6-5 combines with J gene TRBJ1-1, with D maybe TRBD1 (5 bases). Looked up from germline, CDR1 is MNHEY and CDR2 is SVGAGI. Trimming took 5 bases from V and 4 from J, leaving 17 bases between them. CDR3 length: 15 amino acids. The CDR3 loop is CASSPRGELSTEAFF. The CDR3 DNA reads TGTGCCAGCAGTCCACGGGGGGAATTGAGCACTGAAGCTTTCTTT.

A single count supports this clone. The CDR3, as DNA: TGCGCCAGCAGCGCGCGACAGGGGTATAATTCACCCCTCCACTTT. Translated: CASSARQGYNSPLHF. V usage is TRBV5-1 and J usage is TRBJ1-6; TRBD1 agrees at 8 bases. The germline CDR1 and CDR2 sequences are SGHRS and YFSETQ. The CDR3 runs to 15 residues. Trimming at V came to 4 bases and at J to 4 bases, leaving 4 bases not matched to a gene.

The chain couples TRBV28 to TRBJ2-3; 11 positions agree with TRBD2. Germline CDR1 reads MDHEN; CDR2 reads SYDVKM. V lost 9 bases and J lost 3; bases outside the gene matches: 14. The CDR3 loop spans 17 amino acids. In DNA form, the CDR3 reads TGTGCCAGTTGGAGTAGCGGGGGGGCCGAATGGACAGATACGCAGTATTTT. Protein sequence: CASWSSGGAEWTDTQYF.

This clone has only one observation. The rearrangement joins TRBV2 to TRBJ1-4; no reliable D call. The CDR3 covers 13 residues. V was pared by 6 bases and J by 4 bases, with 9 bases between. Looked up from germline, CDR1 is SNHLY and CDR2 is FYNNEI. The CDR3 DNA is TGTGCCAGCAGGGTCAGTAATAATGAAAAACTGTTTTTT. This translates into CASRVSNNEKLFF.

The rearrangement joins TRBV15 to TRBJ2-1, with no clear D. V lost 1 base, J lost 0 bases, and 10 bases lay in between. Germline assignment: CDR1 LNHNV and CDR2 YYDKDF (reference sequence). The CDR3 has 16 amino acids. CDR3 in amino acids: CATSRAAGYSYNEQFF. As DNA, the CDR3 is TGTGCCACCAGCAGAGCGGCAGGTTACTCCTACAATGAGCAGTTCTTC.

The sample holds one count of this clone. This chain links TRBV18 with TRBJ2-2; D ambiguous. CDR1 is KGHSH and CDR2 is LQKENI in the germline V gene. This CDR3 contains 13 residues. The V end was cut by 2 bases, the J end by 3 bases, with 4 bases between. CDR3 DNA: TGTGCCAGCTCACCAGTCGACACCGGGGAGCTGTTTTTT. Translated: CASSPVDTGELFF. Full variable domain (outside the CDR3, taken from reference TRBV18 and TRBJ2-2): NAGVMQNPRHLVRRRGQEARLRCSPMKGHSHVYWYRQLPEEGLKFMVYLQKENIIDESGMPKERFSAEFPKEGPSILRIQQVVRGDSAAYFCASSPVDTGELFFGEGSRLTVL.

The sample holds many counts of this clone. This chain links TRBV6-1 with TRBJ2-7; D is possibly TRBD1 (6 bases). This CDR3 comprises 13 residues. The V end lost 8 bases, the J end lost 3 bases, and 14 bases lay between the germline ends. Germline V gene sequence: CDR1 MNHNS, CDR2 SASEGT. CDR3 bases: TGTGCCAGCGGATTGACAGGACTCTACGAGCAGTACTTC. Residues: CASGLTGLYEQYF.

This clone was found a few times. The CDR3 DNA is TGTGCCACGATGCACAGGGACGGGACCTACGAGCAGTACTTC. Translated, it gives CATMHRDGTYEQYF. The genes are TRBV10-3 and TRBJ2-5; maybe TRBD1 (6 bases). The DNA matches TRBJ2-7 better at its end, which makes the J call doubtful. CDR3 size: 14 residues. The germline CDR1 and CDR2 sequences are ENHRY and SYGVKD.